Below, 3 T cell receptor beta chains from the same sample are listed, as sequenced in a study of T cell responses to AZD1222 COVID-19 vaccine (TCRdb year 2021). Preparation of the library involved the immunoSEQ multiplex PCR assay. TCRdb holds this immuneACCESS table with in-frame rearrangements only. Some clones are missing; in checked studies, unresolved V genes explain under half, and the rest has no known cause. The sample table lists fewer than 150,000 clones, 90% of them with a count of one. The top ten constitute more than 3% of the sample. The intended sense of this specimen's time point label: baseline before first vaccination. This specimen consisted of peripheral blood, obtained on day 0 of AZD1222 vaccination. These receptors came from an adult in good health.

This clone was recorded only once. J is TRBJ2-1 and V is TRBV15, with unresolved D. This CDR3 spans 14 amino acids. V was pared by 0 bases and J by 6 bases, with 9 bases between. Germline assignment: CDR1 LNHNV and CDR2 YYDKDF (reference sequence). CDR3 residues: CATSRDIEVNEQFF. The CDR3 DNA is TGTGCCACCAGCAGAGATATCGAGGTCAATGAGCAGTTCTTC.

This chain joins TRBV6-5 and TRBJ1-1; D call uncertain. Deletions cut 10 bases from V and 5 bases from J, with 17 bases between. Germline V gives CDR1 MNHEY, CDR2 SVGAGI. The CDR3 contains 13 residues. The CDR3 region is CATAEAPKTEAFF. Written as DNA, the CDR3 is TGTGCCACTGCGGAGGCGCCAAAAACTGAAGCTTTCTTT.

This sequence joins TRBV7-2 and TRBJ1-5, with 7 nucleotides matching TRBD1. CDR1 SGHTA and CDR2 FQGNSA come from the germline V gene. Unmatched junction bases numbered 6, after V lost 5 bases and J lost 5 bases. This CDR3 is 14 amino acids long. The CDR3: CASSRGLADQPQHF. The CDR3 coding sequence is TGTGCCAGCAGCAGGGGGCTTGCGGATCAGCCCCAGCATTTT.